The 13 T cell receptor beta chains below all came from one sample that was sequenced in a study of shared clonotypes between healthy human individuals. Produced via immunoSEQ multiplex PCR; TCRdb's table is partial and in-frame only. The sample contains approximately 2,300,000 clones, 80% to 95% of which appear only once. The sample consisted of naive CD4+ T cells from PBMCs. As for subset: CD45RA+ positively selected. The receptors derive from a man aged 18 to 30 in good health. Some clones in this sample may be carry-over from other donors' samples.

This rearrangement joins TRBV15 to TRBJ1-4, with a weak D call TRBD1 (5 bases). Germline CDR1 is LNHNV and CDR2 is YYDKDF (reference sequence). The V end was cut by 3 bases, the J end by 7 bases, with 15 bases between. The CDR3 consists of 15 residues. The CDR3 DNA sequence: TGTGCCACCAGCAGGGAGACGGGACGCCGTGAAAAACTGTTTTTT. Amino acids: CATSRETGRREKLFF. Variable domain in full (rest from reference TRBV15 and TRBJ1-4): DAMVIQNPRYQVTQFGKPVTLSCSQTLNHNVMYWYQQKSSQAPKLLFHYYDKDFNNEADTPDNFQSRRPNTSFCFLDIRSPGLGDTAMYLCATSRETGRREKLFFGSGTQLSVL.

In its sample, this clone was seen a few times. CDR3 sequence (DNA): TGTGCCAGCAGGGGGGACAGGGAGGGCACTGAAGCTTTCTTT. It codes for CASRGDREGTEAFF. This chain uses TRBV9 with TRBJ1-1; 9 nucleotides line up with TRBD1. Germline CDR1 reads SGDLS; CDR2 reads YYNGEE. V lost 5 bases to trimming and J lost 4 bases; unmatched junction nucleotides: 6. This CDR3 has 14 amino acids.

The J gene is TRBJ2-3, the V gene TRBV28, with 9 positions matching TRBD2. Germline assignment: CDR1 MDHEN and CDR2 SYDVKM. The CDR3 is 17 residues long. V gave up 2 bases and J gave up 6 bases; unmatched junction bases: 12. The CDR3 protein is CASSLGGAGGLSDTQYF. DNA for the CDR3: TGTGCCAGCAGTTTAGGGGGAGCGGGAGGACTTTCCGATACGCAGTATTTT.

V is TRBV7-6 and J is TRBJ2-3; TRBD2 matches at 7 bases. Unmatched junction bases numbered 6, after V lost 5 bases and J lost 4 bases. The CDR3 loop spans 14 amino acids. From germline, CDR1 is SGHVS and CDR2 FNYEAQ. For the CDR3, the DNA is TGTGCCAGCAGCCCGGGCGGGAGCCCAGATACGCAGTATTTT. As protein: CASSPGGSPDTQYF.

The rearrangement uses TRBV5-5 and TRBJ1-2; no firm D call. CDR1 is SGHKS, CDR2 YYEKEE, per germline (reference sequence). V gave up 0 bases and J gave up 1 base, with 10 bases separating them. The CDR3 spans 15 residues. CDR3 residues: CASSLGQVVNYGYTF. The CDR3 DNA reads TGTGCCAGCAGCTTGGGCCAGGTAGTTAACTATGGCTACACCTTC.

This clone was recorded only once. The V and J genes are TRBV19 and TRBJ1-5; 7 positions agree with TRBD1. The CDR3 has 18 amino acids. The germline V gene has CDR1 LNHDA and CDR2 SQIVND (reference sequence). J lost 0 bases, V lost 5 bases, and 13 bases had no gene match. The CDR3: CASSPGTAFSLSNQPQHF. As DNA, the CDR3 is TGTGCCAGTAGTCCCGGGACAGCGTTCTCCCTTAGCAATCAGCCCCAGCATTTT.

The chain uses TRBV18 and TRBJ2-1; TRBD1 is a possible D gene (6 bases). This CDR3 has 13 amino acids. The germline V gene encodes CDR1 KGHSH and CDR2 LQKENI. Trimming cost V 2 bases and J 5 bases, with 7 bases left between them. The CDR3 loop is CASSPGDNNEQFF. The DNA for the CDR3 is TGTGCCAGCTCACCAGGGGACAACAATGAGCAGTTCTTC. Full variable domain (remainder filled in from reference TRBV18 and TRBJ2-1): NAGVMQNPRHLVRRRGQEARLRCSPMKGHSHVYWYRQLPEEGLKFMVYLQKENIIDESGMPKERFSAEFPKEGPSILRIQQVVRGDSAAYFCASSPGDNNEQFFGPGTRLTVL.

The chain joins TRBV5-3 to TRBJ2-5, with D possibly being TRBD2 (5 bases). TRBV5-3 is identified as an open reading frame with a role that is uncertain. The CDR3 covers 15 residues. The V and J ends lost 3 bases and 3 bases respectively, with 15 bases between them. CDR3 amino acids: CARSSGGPKKETQYF. The CDR3 DNA reads as TGTGCCAGAAGCTCAGGAGGACCTAAAAAAGAGACCCAGTACTTC.

This rearrangement joins TRBV29-1 to TRBJ2-2; unclear D gene. Looked up from germline, CDR1 is SQVTM and CDR2 is ANQGSEA. Between the trimmed V and J ends, which lost 1 base and 4 bases, there was a span of 10 bases. The length of the CDR3 is 14 residues. CDR3: CSVEVGRVTGELFF. The CDR3 DNA reads as TGCAGCGTTGAAGTAGGCAGAGTCACCGGGGAGCTGTTTTTT.

The chain uses TRBV4-3 and TRBJ1-2, with a tentative D call TRBD1 (6 bases). The V end was cut by 4 bases, the J end by 4 bases, with 16 bases between. This CDR3 has 15 residues. The germline V gene encodes CDR1 LGHNA and CDR2 YSLEER. DNA for the CDR3: TGCGCCAGCAGCCCTTCCTTGCAGGGGATCTATGGCTACACCTTC. Translation gives CASSPSLQGIYGYTF.

As DNA, the CDR3 is TGTGCCAGCAGCTCGGGACTAGCCACAGATACGCAGTATTTT. It encodes CASSSGLATDTQYF. The rearrangement joins TRBV5-5 to TRBJ2-3, with 9 nucleotides matching TRBD2. Trimming took 3 bases from V and 2 from J; bases not matched to a gene: 1. This CDR3 is 14 amino acids long. The germline V gene has CDR1 SGHKS and CDR2 YYEKEE (reference sequence).

This chain joins TRBV5-6 and TRBJ2-7; TRBD1 aligns across 9 bases. The trim removed 1 base at V and 3 bases at J, leaving 8 bases unmatched. CDR3 length equals 16 residues. Per germline, CDR1 SGHDT and CDR2 YYEEEE. CDR3 loop: CASSLLGDRGFYEQYF. The CDR3 bases are TGTGCCAGCAGCTTGCTTGGTGACAGGGGGTTCTACGAGCAGTACTTC.

This chain connects TRBV6-5 to TRBJ1-2, with 9 positions matching TRBD1. The germline gives CDR1 MNHEY, CDR2 SVGAGI. Trimming took 5 bases from V and 7 from J; bases not matched to a gene: 8. The CDR3 runs 14 residues. Written as DNA, the CDR3 is TGTGCCAGCAGTACACAACAGGGGGCGGGTGGCTACACCTTC. Translated, it gives CASSTQQGAGGYTF.